This T cell receptor (beta chain) was found in a study of PD-1 blockade in mismatch repair-deficient tumors. Study information: Patients had 12 mismatch repair-deficient cancer types, all previously treated and progressing.

Details on this clone: Its specificity is unknown.

All patients were mismatch repair deficient, assessed by either PCR or immunohistochemistry. A few pembrolizumab responders had their TCRs sequenced. This CDR3 has 14 amino acids. Germline V gene data show CDR1 as SGHRS and CDR2 as YFSETQ. V was clipped by 0 bases and J by 0 bases, with 6 bases between them. Clones were sequenced by immunoSEQ multiplex PCR, and TCRdb holds only the in-frame ones, with some missing. The sample yields roughly 50,000 clones, around 80% seen once. Regarding the study as a whole: Rapid post-treatment expansion, then contraction, generally preceding radiologic response, marked tumor-resident clones.

This chain connects TRBV5-1 to TRBJ1-2; D is uncertain. Specimen: peripheral blood, collected 4 weeks after starting pembrolizumab. This sequence originates from an adult with mismatch repair-deficient cancer. The CDR3 coding sequence is TGCGCCAGCAGCTTGGCAGAAGCTAACTATGGCTACACCTTC. It specifies CASSLAEANYGYTF.